This T cell receptor beta chain derives from a study of vaccination and CD4 T cells after COVID-19. This clonotype was counted between two and nine times. The antigen is unknown. The treatment here: roughly 10-day PBMC culture with coronavirus spike peptide pools or control peptides (ViraFEST assay). This CDR3 has 13 amino acids. CDR1 and CDR2 (germline): SGHTA, FQGTGA. Trimming took 0 bases from V and 5 from J, leaving 7 bases between them. With the Oncomine TCR Beta short-read assay, DNA from cultured CD4+ T cells was sequenced. TCRdb reprocessed the PCR reads with MiXCR, giving one entry per CDR3 protein. In the table there are under 13,000 distinct CDR3 sequences, about a quarter of which are singletons.

The sample consisted of CD4+ T cells from blood, cultured in vitro, taken after SARS-CoV-2 vaccination. The TCR originated in a human donor who had recovered from COVID-19. The J gene is TRBJ1-1, the V gene TRBV7-3; tentative D call: TRBD1 (5 bases). The CDR3, as DNA: TGTGCCAGCAGCTTAACCCAGGGTACTGAAGCTTTCTTT. Encoded protein: CASSLTQGTEAFF.